This TCR beta chain was profiled in a study of blood T cell repertoires in COVID-19. On the study more broadly: COVID-19 samples, acute and convalescent, were from the United States, Italy and Spain. T cells, B-cell-depleted T cells, or PBMCs supplied cDNA or gDNA.

The germline V gene has CDR1 SGHTA and CDR2 FQGTGA. The V end lost 5 bases, the J end lost 3 bases, and 10 bases lay between the germline ends. CDR3 length equals 13 residues. Source study methods: Amplified reference gene primers provided the basis for estimating nucleated cell counts. Generated by immunoSEQ multiplex PCR, the TCRdb table keeps only in-frame clones and is missing some. V and J calls and clone size follow that table, whereas D and trimming were derived from the DNA. The sample consists of some 110,000 clones, 75% to 85% of them appearing once. What was sequenced was peripheral blood. This TCR came from a man in his sixties with acute or convalescent COVID-19. The V call is TRBV7-3, the J call TRBJ1-1, with a possible D match to TRBD1 (6 bases). CDR3 DNA sequence: TGTGCCAGCAGCACACAGGGTGACACTGAAGCTTTCTTT. Translation gives CASSTQGDTEAFF.